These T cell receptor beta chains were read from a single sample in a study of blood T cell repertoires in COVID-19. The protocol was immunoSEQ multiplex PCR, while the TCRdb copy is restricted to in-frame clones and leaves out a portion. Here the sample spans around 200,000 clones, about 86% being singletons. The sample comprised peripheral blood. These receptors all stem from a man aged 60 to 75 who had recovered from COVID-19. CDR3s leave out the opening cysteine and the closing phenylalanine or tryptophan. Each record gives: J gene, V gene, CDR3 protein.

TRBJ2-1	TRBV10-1	ASRNSSYNEQF
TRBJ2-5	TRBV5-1	ASSLASRGQETQY
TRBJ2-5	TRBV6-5	ASGASAGAGETQY
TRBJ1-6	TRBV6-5	ASGEGWRNSPLH
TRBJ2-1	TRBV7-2	ASSSGATYNEQF
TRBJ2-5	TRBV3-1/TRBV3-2	ASRGTSGWKTQY
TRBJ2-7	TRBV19	ASSLTTGGYEQY
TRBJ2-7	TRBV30	AWSVVASGRGEQY
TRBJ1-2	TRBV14	ASSPGGTLNYGYT
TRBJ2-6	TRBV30	AWSAQGRPAGANVLT
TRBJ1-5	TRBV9	ASSLEGQPQH
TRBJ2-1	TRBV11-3	ASSLIAGGYNEQF
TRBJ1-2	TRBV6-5	ASRIPGSYGYT
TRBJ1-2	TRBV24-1	ATSDRTGANYGYT
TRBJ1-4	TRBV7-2	ASSYTGGREKLF
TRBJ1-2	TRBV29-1	STWTGAGYT
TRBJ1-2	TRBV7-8	ASSLAPGTGAGGGYT
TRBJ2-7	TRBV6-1	ASSEQQGSYEQY
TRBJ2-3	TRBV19	ASSPQGADTQY
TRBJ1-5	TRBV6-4	ASSPGPNQPQH
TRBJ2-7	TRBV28	ASSLIGGGGRLAGVSYEQY
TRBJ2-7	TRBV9	ASSVTGQVYEQY
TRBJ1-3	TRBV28	ASSLDRAGNTIY
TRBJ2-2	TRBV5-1	ASSLDGNTGELF